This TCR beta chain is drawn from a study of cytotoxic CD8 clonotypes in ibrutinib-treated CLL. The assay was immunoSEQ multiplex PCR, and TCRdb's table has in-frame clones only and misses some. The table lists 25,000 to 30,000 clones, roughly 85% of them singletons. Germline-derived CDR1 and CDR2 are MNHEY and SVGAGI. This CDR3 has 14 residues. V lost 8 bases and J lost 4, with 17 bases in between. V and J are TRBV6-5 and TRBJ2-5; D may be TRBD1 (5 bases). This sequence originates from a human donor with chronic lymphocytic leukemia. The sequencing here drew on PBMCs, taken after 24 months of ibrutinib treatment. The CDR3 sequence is CASAQRQLGETQYF. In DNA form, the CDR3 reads TGTGCCAGCGCCCAAAGACAGTTGGGAGAGACCCAGTACTTC.